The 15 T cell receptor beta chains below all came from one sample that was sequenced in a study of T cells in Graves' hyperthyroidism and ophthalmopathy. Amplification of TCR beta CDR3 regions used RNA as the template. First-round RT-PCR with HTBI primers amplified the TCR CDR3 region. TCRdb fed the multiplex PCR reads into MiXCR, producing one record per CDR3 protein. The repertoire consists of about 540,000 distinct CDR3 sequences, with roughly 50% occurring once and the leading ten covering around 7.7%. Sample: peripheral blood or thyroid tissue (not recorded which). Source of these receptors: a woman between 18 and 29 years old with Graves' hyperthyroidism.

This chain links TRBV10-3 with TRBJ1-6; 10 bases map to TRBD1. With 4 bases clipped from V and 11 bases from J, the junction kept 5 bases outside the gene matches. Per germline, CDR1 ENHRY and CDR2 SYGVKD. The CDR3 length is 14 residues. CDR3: CAISGRDRGTPLHF. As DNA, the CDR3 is TGTGCCATCAGTGGGAGGGACAGGGGTACACCCCTCCACTTT.

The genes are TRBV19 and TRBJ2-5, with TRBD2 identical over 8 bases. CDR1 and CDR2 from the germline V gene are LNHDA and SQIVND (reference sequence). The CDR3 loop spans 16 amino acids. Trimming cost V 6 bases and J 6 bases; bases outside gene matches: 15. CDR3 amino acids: CASSSHGAGDVKTQYF. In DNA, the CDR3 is TGTGCCAGTAGCAGCCATGGAGCGGGAGATGTAAAGACCCAGTACTTC.

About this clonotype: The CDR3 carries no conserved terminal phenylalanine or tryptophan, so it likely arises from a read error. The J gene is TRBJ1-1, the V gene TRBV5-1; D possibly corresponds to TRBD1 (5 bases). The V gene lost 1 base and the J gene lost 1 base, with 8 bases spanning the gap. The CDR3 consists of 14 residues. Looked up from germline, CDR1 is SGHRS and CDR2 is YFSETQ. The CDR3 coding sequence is TGCGCCAGCAGCTTGCGCGGACAGAACACTGAAGCTTTCTCT. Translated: CASSLRGQNTEAFS.

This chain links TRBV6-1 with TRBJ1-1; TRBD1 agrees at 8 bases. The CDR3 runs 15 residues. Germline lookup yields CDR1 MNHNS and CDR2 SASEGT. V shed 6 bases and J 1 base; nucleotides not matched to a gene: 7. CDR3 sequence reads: CASRFSRGPNTEAFF. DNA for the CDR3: TGTGCCAGCAGATTTTCCAGGGGGCCGAACACTGAAGCTTTCTTT.

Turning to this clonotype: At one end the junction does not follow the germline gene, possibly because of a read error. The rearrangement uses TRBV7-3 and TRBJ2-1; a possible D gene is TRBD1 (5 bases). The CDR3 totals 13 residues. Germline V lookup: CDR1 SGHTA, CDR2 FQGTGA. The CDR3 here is CTSSPEIRGEQFF. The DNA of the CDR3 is TGTACCAGCAGCCCTGAGATTAGGGGTGAGCAGTTCTTC.

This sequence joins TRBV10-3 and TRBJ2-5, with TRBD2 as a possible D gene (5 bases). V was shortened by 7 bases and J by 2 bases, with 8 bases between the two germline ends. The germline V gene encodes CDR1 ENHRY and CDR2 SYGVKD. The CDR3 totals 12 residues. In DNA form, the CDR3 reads TGTGCCATCACTCCGGGGCAAGAGACCCAGTACTTC. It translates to CAITPGQETQYF.

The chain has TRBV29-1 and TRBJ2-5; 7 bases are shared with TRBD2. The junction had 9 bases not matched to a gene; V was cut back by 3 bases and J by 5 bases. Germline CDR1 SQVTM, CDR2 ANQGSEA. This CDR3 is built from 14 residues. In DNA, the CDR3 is TGCAGCGTTGAGTTCGGACACGGGAGGGAGACCCAGTACTTC. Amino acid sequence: CSVEFGHGRETQYF.

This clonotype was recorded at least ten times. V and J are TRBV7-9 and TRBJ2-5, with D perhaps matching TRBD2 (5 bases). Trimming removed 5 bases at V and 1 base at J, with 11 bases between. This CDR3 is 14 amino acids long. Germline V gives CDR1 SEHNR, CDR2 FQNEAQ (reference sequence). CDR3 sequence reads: CASSPSGGQETQYF. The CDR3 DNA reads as TGTGCCAGCAGCCCGAGCGGAGGCCAAGAGACCCAGTACTTC.

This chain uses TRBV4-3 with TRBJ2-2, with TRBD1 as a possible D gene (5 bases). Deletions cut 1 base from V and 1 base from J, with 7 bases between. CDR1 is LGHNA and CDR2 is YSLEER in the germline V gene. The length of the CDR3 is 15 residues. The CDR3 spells CASSQVTGNTGELFF. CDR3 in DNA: TGCGCCAGCAGCCAAGTCACAGGGAACACCGGGGAGCTGTTTTTT.

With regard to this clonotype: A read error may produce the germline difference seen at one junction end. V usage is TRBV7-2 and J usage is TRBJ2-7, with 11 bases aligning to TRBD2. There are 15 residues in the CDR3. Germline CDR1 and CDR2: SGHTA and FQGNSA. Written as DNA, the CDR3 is TGTGCCAGCAGCCTCGTAGCGGGAGGGCCAAACGAGCAGCACTTC. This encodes CASSLVAGGPNEQHF.

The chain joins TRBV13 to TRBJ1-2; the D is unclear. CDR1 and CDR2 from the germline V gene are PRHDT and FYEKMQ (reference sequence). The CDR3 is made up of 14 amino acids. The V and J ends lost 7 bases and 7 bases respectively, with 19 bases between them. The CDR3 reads CASTSSGRALGYTF. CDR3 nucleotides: TGTGCCAGCACCTCTAGCGGGAGGGCTCTTGGCTACACCTTC.

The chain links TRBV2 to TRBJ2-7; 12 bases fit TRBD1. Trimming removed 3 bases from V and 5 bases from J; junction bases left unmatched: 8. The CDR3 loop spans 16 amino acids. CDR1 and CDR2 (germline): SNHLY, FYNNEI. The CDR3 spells CASSDPGQGALHEQYF. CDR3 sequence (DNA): TGTGCCAGCAGTGATCCGGGACAGGGGGCGTTACACGAGCAGTACTTC.

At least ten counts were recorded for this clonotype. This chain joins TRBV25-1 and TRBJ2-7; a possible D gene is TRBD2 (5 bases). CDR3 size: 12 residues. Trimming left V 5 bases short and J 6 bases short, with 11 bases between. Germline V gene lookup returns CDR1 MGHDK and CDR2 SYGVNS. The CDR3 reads CASSRGESEQYF. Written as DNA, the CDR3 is TGTGCCAGCAGTCGGGGAGAGAGCGAGCAGTACTTC.

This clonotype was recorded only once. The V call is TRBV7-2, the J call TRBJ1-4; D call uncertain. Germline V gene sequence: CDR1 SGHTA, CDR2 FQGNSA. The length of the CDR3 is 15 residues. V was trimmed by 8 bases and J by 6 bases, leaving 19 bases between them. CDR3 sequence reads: CASSPRLSTDEKLFF. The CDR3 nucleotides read TGTGCCAGCTCACCCCGCCTCAGTACAGATGAAAAACTGTTTTTT.

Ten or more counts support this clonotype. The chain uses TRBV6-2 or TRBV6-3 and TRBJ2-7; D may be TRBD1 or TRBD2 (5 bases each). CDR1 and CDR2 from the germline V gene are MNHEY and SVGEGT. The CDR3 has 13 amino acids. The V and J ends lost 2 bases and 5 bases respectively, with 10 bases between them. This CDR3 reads CASSYRGPDEQYF. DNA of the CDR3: TGTGCCAGCAGTTACCGGGGACCGGACGAGCAGTACTTC.